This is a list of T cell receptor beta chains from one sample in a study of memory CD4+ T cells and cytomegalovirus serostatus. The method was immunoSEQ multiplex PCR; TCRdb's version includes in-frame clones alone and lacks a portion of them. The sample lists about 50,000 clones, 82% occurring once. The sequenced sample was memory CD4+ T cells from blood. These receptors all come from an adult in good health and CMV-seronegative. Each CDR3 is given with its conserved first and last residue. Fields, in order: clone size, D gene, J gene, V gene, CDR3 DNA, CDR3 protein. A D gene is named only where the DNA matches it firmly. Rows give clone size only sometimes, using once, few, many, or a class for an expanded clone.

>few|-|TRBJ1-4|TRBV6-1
TGTGCCAGCAGTGGGGAGGGTGGTGAAAAACTGTTTTTT
CASSGEGGEKLFF
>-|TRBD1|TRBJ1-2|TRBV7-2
TGTGCCAGCAGCTTCGGACAGGGGGTGGTCTATGGCTACACCTTC
CASSFGQGVVYGYTF
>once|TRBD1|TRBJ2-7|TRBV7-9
TGTGCCAGCAGCTTAAGGACAGGGGGCTACGAGCAGTACTTC
CASSLRTGGYEQYF
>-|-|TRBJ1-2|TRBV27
TGTGCCAGCAGTTTACGGGGGGGTGCAGGTGGCTTCTATGGCTACACCTTC
CASSLRGGAGGFYGYTF
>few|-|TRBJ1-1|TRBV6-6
TGTGCCAGCAGAACAGGGAACACTGAAGCTTTCTTT
CASRTGNTEAFF
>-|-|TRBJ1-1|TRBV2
TGTGCCAGCAGCTTCGCCGAGATGGGTGGAGCTTTCTTT
CASSFAEMGGAFF
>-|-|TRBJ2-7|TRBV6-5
TGTGCCAGCCGACGACAGGGACTCTCCTACGAGCAGTACTTC
CASRRQGLSYEQYF
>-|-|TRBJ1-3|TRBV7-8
TGTGCCAGCAGCTCAAGGACCATCTCTGGAAACACCATATATTTT
CASSSRTISGNTIYF
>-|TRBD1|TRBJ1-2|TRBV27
TGTGCCAGCAGTTTATATGGACAGGGAGGCTATGGCTACACCTTC
CASSLYGQGGYGYTF
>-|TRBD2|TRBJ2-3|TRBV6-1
TGTGCCAGCAGTGAATCGAGCGGGGGTCTCACAGATACGCAGTATTTT
CASSESSGGLTDTQYF